This TCR beta chain stems from a study of blood T cell repertoires in COVID-19. Study as a whole: Specimens from acute and convalescent COVID-19 originated in the United States, Italy and Spain.

The assay was immunoSEQ multiplex PCR, and TCRdb's table has in-frame clones only and misses some. The sample has roughly 120,000 clones, about 88% seen once. This clone has only one observation. The germline V gene has CDR1 MNHNS and CDR2 SASEGT. There are 16 residues in the CDR3. Deletions cut 0 bases from V and 4 bases from J, with 14 bases between. The chain combines TRBV6-1 with TRBJ2-3; D may be TRBD2 (6 bases). Sample: peripheral blood. The clonotype was recovered from a woman aged 70-85 years who had recovered from COVID-19. The DNA for the CDR3 is TGTGCCAGCAGTGAAGCGTGGTTGGGAGGCGCAGATACGCAGTATTTT. It yields the protein CASSEAWLGGADTQYF.